This T cell receptor beta chain appears in the sequencing data of a study of T-cell reconstitution after alpha-beta-depleted transplantation in children. CDR3 length: 14 amino acids. Trimming cost V 7 bases and J 1 base, with 15 bases left between them. CDR1 and CDR2 (germline): SGHRS, YFSETQ. TCRbeta library preparation incorporated unique molecular identifiers. One entry per CDR3 protein results from TCRdb running MiXCR on the PCR reads. The sample has about 830,000 distinct CDR3 sequences; roughly 15% are singletons. The gene calls are TRBV5-1 and TRBJ2-7; D gene ambiguous. The TCR originated in a male patient younger than 18 who had a stem cell transplant for acute lymphoblastic leukemia, so the T cells may come from the graft donor. The sequencing used PBMCs, mostly from graft donor cells, collected 360 days after TCRalphabeta/CD19-depleted stem cell transplant. The DNA for the CDR3 is TGCGCCAGCCTCCGAGACACCTTTTCCTACGAGCAGTACTTC. The encoded protein is CASLRDTFSYEQYF.